This T cell receptor beta chain was captured in a study of STAT5B mutations in CD4+ large granular lymphocyte leukemia. Trimming cost V 5 bases and J 0 bases, with 13 bases left between them. The CDR3 loop spans 15 amino acids. Germline lookup yields CDR1 LNHDA and CDR2 SQIVND (reference sequence). Clones were sequenced by immunoSEQ multiplex PCR, and TCRdb holds only the in-frame ones, with some missing. The data show nearly 45,000 clones, 86% seen once. The sequencing sample was made of CD4+ T cells from blood buffy coats. The sequence was obtained from a human donor in good health. V is TRBV19 and J is TRBJ1-2, with a possible D match to TRBD1 (6 bases). CDR3 sequence reads: CASSDPGASNYGYTF. The CDR3, as DNA: TGTGCCAGTAGTGATCCAGGGGCCTCTAACTATGGCTACACCTTC.